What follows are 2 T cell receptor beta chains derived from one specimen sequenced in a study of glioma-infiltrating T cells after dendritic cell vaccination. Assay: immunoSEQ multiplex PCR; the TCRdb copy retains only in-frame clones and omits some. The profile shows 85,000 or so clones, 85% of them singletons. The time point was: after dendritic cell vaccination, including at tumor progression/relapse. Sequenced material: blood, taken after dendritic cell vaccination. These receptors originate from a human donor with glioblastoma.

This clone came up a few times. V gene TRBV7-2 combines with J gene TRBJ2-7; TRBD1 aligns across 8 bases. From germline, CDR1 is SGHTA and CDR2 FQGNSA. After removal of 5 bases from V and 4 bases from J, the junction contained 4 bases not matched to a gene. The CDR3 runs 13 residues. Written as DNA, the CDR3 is TGTGCCAGCAGCCCAGACAGGGGATACGAGCAGTACTTC. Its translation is CASSPDRGYEQYF.

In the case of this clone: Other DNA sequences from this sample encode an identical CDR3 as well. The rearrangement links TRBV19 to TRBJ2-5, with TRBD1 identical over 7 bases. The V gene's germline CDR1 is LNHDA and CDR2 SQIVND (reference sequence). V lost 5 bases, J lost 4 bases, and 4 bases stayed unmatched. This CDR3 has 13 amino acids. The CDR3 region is CASSSTGVETQYF. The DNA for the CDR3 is TGTGCCAGTAGTTCTACAGGGGTAGAGACCCAGTACTTC.